Below, 8 T cell receptor beta chains from the same sample are listed, as sequenced in a study of T cells in Graves' hyperthyroidism and ophthalmopathy. RNA transcripts provided the source from which TCR beta CDR3 regions were amplified. Primed by the HTBI set, a first-round RT-PCR was run on the TCR CDR3. In TCRdb, the multiplex PCR reads were re-called with MiXCR into one record per CDR3 protein. The table shows more than 300,000 distinct CDR3 sequences, with under 15% occurring only once. The sample was blood. The receptors shown here come from a woman under 30 with Graves' hyperthyroidism.

In its sample, this clonotype was seen many times. The genes are TRBV5-1 and TRBJ2-1; possibly TRBD2 for D (7 bases). This CDR3 has 17 amino acids. The V and J ends lost 0 bases and 0 bases respectively, with 13 bases between them. Per germline, CDR1 SGHRS and CDR2 YFSETQ. CDR3 in DNA: TGCGCCAGCAGCTTGGCGGGGGGCCGCCGCTCCTACAATGAGCAGTTCTTC. Its translation is CASSLAGGRRSYNEQFF. Drawing the rest from reference TRBV5-1 and TRBJ2-1, the complete variable domain is KAGVTQTPRYLIKTRGQQVTLSCSPISGHRSVSWYQQTPGQGLQFLFEYFSETQRNKGNFPGRFSGRQFSNSRSEMNVSTLELGDSALYLCASSLAGGRRSYNEQFFGPGTRLTVL.

The chain uses TRBV6-1 and TRBJ2-1; 8 nucleotides line up with TRBD2. The CDR3 sequence is 13 residues long. The V gene end was trimmed by 7 bases and the J gene end by 9 bases; junction bases not matched to a gene: 8. Per germline, CDR1 MNHNS and CDR2 SASEGT. The chain's CDR3 is CASTHGGGGEQFF. CDR3 DNA sequence: TGTGCCAGCACCCACGGGGGGGGAGGTGAGCAGTTCTTC.

V usage is TRBV19 and J usage is TRBJ1-1; D gene unclear. Germline CDR1 LNHDA, CDR2 SQIVND (reference sequence). The CDR3 is made up of 12 amino acids. V was cut by 10 bases and J by 5 bases, with 14 bases left in between. The CDR3 DNA reads TGTGCCACAGGAGCACTAGGGACTGAAGCTTTCTTT. This encodes CATGALGTEAFF.

In this sample, this clonotype turned up many times. This chain links TRBV7-8 with TRBJ2-3; D unclear. The germline V gene has CDR1 SGHVS and CDR2 FQNEAQ. The CDR3 loop spans 11 amino acids. V shed 5 bases and J shed 6 bases, with 6 bases lying between them. The CDR3 protein is CASSDVDTQYF. The DNA for the CDR3 is TGTGCCAGCAGCGACGTGGATACGCAGTATTTT.

This sequence joins TRBV20-1 and TRBJ1-5, with a possible D match to TRBD1 (6 bases). V lost 1 base to trimming and J lost 5 bases, with 15 bases between them. Germline CDR1 and CDR2: DFQATT and SNEGSKA (reference sequence). This CDR3 contains 15 residues. Here the CDR3 reads CSARVQGNRDQPQHF. Here the CDR3 DNA reads TGCAGTGCTAGAGTACAAGGAAACAGGGATCAGCCCCAGCATTTT.

This clonotype was observed a few times. This sequence may be a read error, since a much larger clone differs from it by one base. The chain joins TRBV6-2 or TRBV6-3 to TRBJ1-1; 8 nucleotides match TRBD1. The CDR3 sequence is 12 residues long. After removal of 5 bases from V and 5 bases from J, the junction contained 1 base not matched to a gene. Germline V gene lookup returns CDR1 MNHEY and CDR2 SVGEGT. The CDR3 bases are TGTGCCAGCAGTCGGACAGGGACTGAAGCTTTCTTT. The encoded protein is CASSRTGTEAFF.

The chain combines TRBV7-2 with TRBJ1-4; D gene unclear. Trimming cost V 3 bases and J 8 bases, with 10 bases left between them. The germline gives CDR1 SGHTA, CDR2 FQGNSA. The CDR3 spans 13 residues. The CDR3: CASSFPPDEKLFF. The CDR3 coding sequence is TGTGCCAGCAGCTTCCCGCCGGACGAAAAACTGTTTTTT.

This sequence joins TRBV4-3 and TRBJ1-1; no clear D gene. The CDR3 totals 15 residues. Trimming took off 0 bases at V and 0 bases at J, with 8 bases between the two ends. Germline CDR1 LGHNA, CDR2 YSLEER. CDR3 loop: CASSQDRSLNTEAFF. CDR3 coding DNA: TGCGCCAGCAGCCAAGATCGGAGCCTGAACACTGAAGCTTTCTTT.